This T cell receptor (beta chain) was found in a study of resident and recirculating memory T cells in vitiligo (dated by TCRdb to the late 2010s). About the investigation overall: For TCR beta sequencing, each of a few stable vitiligo patients provided PBMCs and epidermis from shave biopsies taken at two lesional sites and two nonlesional sites. Without cell sorting, samples were homogenized immediately before genomic DNA was extracted using the Qiagen DNeasy Blood & Tissue Kit. The goal of the human TCR beta sequencing was to check whether lesional vitiligo skin contained specific clones that differed from the clones found in nonlesional skin and blood.

What the study reported, not specific to this receptor: No single dominant TCR clone was found, and clonality differed from one vitiligo lesion to another. Overlap and correlation analysis found no significant repertoire overlap between any two biopsies, even biopsies from the same patient, apart from each lesion compared with itself. Future mechanistic studies are needed so that the relative contributions of the lesion-infiltrating T cell clones and of human Trm versus Tcm pools can be evaluated. TCR sequences were not shared across biopsy sites or across patients, which suggests that different T cell clones infiltrate different lesions, a pattern described as private specificity.

This clone was counted a single time. No antigen is known for it. No quality values exist for individual bases; no much larger clone is one base distant. The immunoSEQ hsTCRB kit was used to amplify TCR beta chains from the genomic DNA. The immunoSEQ service sequenced the TCR beta libraries on an Illumina MiSeq instrument. As for the authors' bioinformatics: Repertoire data were analyzed using the immunoSEQ Analyzer. Imported from immuneACCESS, the table was reduced by TCRdb to in-frame sequences with V and J called. These copies leave out some clones; in studies compared against another copy, an unresolved V gene accounts for under half, and the cause of the remainder is not known. V, J and clone size are taken as reported in that table, and D and trimming were inferred from the DNA itself. For this sample the table gives tens of thousands of clones, of which about 91% were detected only once. The top ten clones comprise approximately 5.4% of the sample.

Stable vitiligo was defined as no change in lesions over the previous 6 months. For classification as stable, the absence of confetti depigmentation, a clinical sign of active vitiligo, was additionally required. Any patient who had received treatment in the previous three months was excluded. PBMCs were isolated from heparinized blood by Ficoll density gradient centrifugation and were subsequently flash-frozen. The CDR3 has 11 amino acids, counting the end cysteine and phenylalanine. Only the CDR3 DNA is retained, 33 bases long and in frame from the first base. From the germline V gene, CDR1 is SGHAT and CDR2 is FQNNGV. A distance of 16 bases separates the germline ends of V and J, which lose 8 bases and 13 bases respectively.

The source is a male donor with vitiligo. The chain links TRBV11-2 with TRBJ2-3; possibly the D gene is TRBD2, per 5 matching bases. Sequencing input: blood. The CDR3 loop reads CASEGSTREYF. The nucleotide sequence reads as follows: TGTGCCAGCGAGGGATCTACGCGGGAGTATTTT.